These T cell receptor beta chains were read from a single sample in a study of CD8+ T cells in alopecia areata. Repertoires were generated with immunoSEQ multiplex PCR, while TCRdb's copy carries only in-frame clones and drops some. The sample consists of some 150,000 clones, approximately 80% of them appearing once. Sample: CD8+ T cells sorted from blood, taken at week 4, from a patient treated with tofacitinib. The receptor source for this set is a human donor with alopecia areata. CDR3s include the opening cysteine and the closing phenylalanine or tryptophan. The order of the fields is clone size, D gene, V gene, J gene, CDR3 protein, CDR3 DNA. D genes are given only for firm matches. Not every row has a clone size; where given, it reads once, few, many or a size class.

clone_size: -
d_call: TRBD1
v_call: TRBV13
j_call: TRBJ2-7
cdr3_aa: CASSLQKPGQGMLREQYF
cdr3_nt: TGTGCCAGCAGCCTTCAAAAACCGGGACAGGGGATGCTTCGGGAGCAGTACTTC

clone_size: -
d_call: -
v_call: TRBV29-1
j_call: TRBJ2-1
cdr3_aa: CSVDLPGPVDNEQFF
cdr3_nt: TGCAGCGTTGACCTGCCGGGACCAGTTGACAATGAGCAGTTCTTC

clone_size: -
d_call: TRBD2
v_call: TRBV9
j_call: TRBJ2-7
cdr3_aa: CASSPLGGNLHSYEQYF
cdr3_nt: TGTGCCAGCAGCCCCCTCGGGGGGAACCTACACTCCTACGAGCAGTACTTC

clone_size: -
d_call: TRBD1
v_call: TRBV10-2
j_call: TRBJ1-5
cdr3_aa: CASSGTGISQPQHF
cdr3_nt: TGCGCCAGCAGCGGGACAGGGATTTCTCAGCCCCAGCATTTT

clone_size: -
d_call: -
v_call: TRBV7-9
j_call: TRBJ2-1
cdr3_aa: CASSLDFRNEQFF
cdr3_nt: TGTGCCAGCAGCTTAGATTTCCGCAATGAGCAGTTCTTC

clone_size: -
d_call: -
v_call: TRBV15
j_call: TRBJ1-2
cdr3_aa: CATSAPGQVYGYTF
cdr3_nt: TGTGCCACCAGCGCACCGGGACAAGTCTATGGCTACACCTTC

clone_size: few
d_call: TRBD2
v_call: TRBV30
j_call: TRBJ2-5
cdr3_aa: CAWSGASGGSQETQYF
cdr3_nt: TGTGCCTGGAGTGGCGCTAGCGGGGGCTCCCAAGAGACCCAGTACTTC

clone_size: -
d_call: -
v_call: TRBV28
j_call: TRBJ1-2
cdr3_aa: CASGNGYTF
cdr3_nt: TGTGCCAGCGGGAATGGCTACACCTTC

clone_size: -
d_call: -
v_call: TRBV29-1
j_call: TRBJ2-7
cdr3_aa: CSVEPHYEQYF
cdr3_nt: TGCAGCGTTGAACCACACTACGAGCAGTACTTC

clone_size: -
d_call: -
v_call: TRBV13
j_call: TRBJ2-3
cdr3_aa: CASSLGGDTQYF
cdr3_nt: TGTGCCAGCAGCTTAGGAGGAGATACGCAGTATTTT

clone_size: once
d_call: TRBD2
v_call: TRBV10-3
j_call: TRBJ2-3
cdr3_aa: CAISESRFSGGRTDTQYF
cdr3_nt: TGTGCCATCAGTGAGTCGAGGTTTAGCGGGGGACGCACAGATACGCAGTATTTT

clone_size: -
d_call: -
v_call: TRBV7-9
j_call: TRBJ1-1
cdr3_aa: CASSGNTEAFF
cdr3_nt: TGTGCCAGCAGTGGTAACACTGAAGCTTTCTTT

clone_size: once
d_call: -
v_call: TRBV9
j_call: TRBJ2-3
cdr3_aa: CASSEEWVDTQYF
cdr3_nt: TGTGCCAGCAGCGAGGAGTGGGTCGATACGCAGTATTTT

clone_size: -
d_call: TRBD1
v_call: TRBV6-1
j_call: TRBJ2-7
cdr3_aa: CASSGAGQVRSSYEQYF
cdr3_nt: TGTGCCAGCAGTGGGGCTGGACAGGTCAGGAGCTCCTACGAGCAGTACTTC

clone_size: -
d_call: -
v_call: TRBV4-2
j_call: TRBJ1-1
cdr3_aa: CASSQDASKEGWMNTEAFF
cdr3_nt: TGTGCCAGCAGCCAAGACGCCTCAAAGGAGGGGTGGATGAACACTGAAGCTTTCTTT

clone_size: -
d_call: TRBD2
v_call: TRBV29-1
j_call: TRBJ2-1
cdr3_aa: CSVGRGGLNEQFF
cdr3_nt: TGCAGCGTTGGGCGGGGGGGCCTCAATGAGCAGTTCTTC

clone_size: -
d_call: -
v_call: TRBV4-3
j_call: TRBJ2-1
cdr3_aa: CASSPRDNNEQFF
cdr3_nt: TGCGCCAGCAGCCCACGGGACAACAATGAGCAGTTCTTC

clone_size: -
d_call: TRBD2
v_call: TRBV4-2
j_call: TRBJ2-7
cdr3_aa: CASSQRGGSTYEQYF
cdr3_nt: TGTGCCAGCAGCCAACGGGGGGGCTCAACCTACGAGCAGTACTTC

clone_size: -
d_call: -
v_call: TRBV29-1
j_call: TRBJ2-1
cdr3_aa: CSVEDLMGWGNNEQFF
cdr3_nt: TGCAGCGTTGAAGATCTTATGGGGTGGGGAAACAATGAGCAGTTCTTC

clone_size: -
d_call: -
v_call: TRBV27
j_call: TRBJ2-3
cdr3_aa: CASSFQGTDTQYF
cdr3_nt: TGTGCCAGCAGTTTTCAGGGAACAGATACGCAGTATTTT

clone_size: -
d_call: TRBD1
v_call: TRBV7-6
j_call: TRBJ2-7
cdr3_aa: CASSLEGTETYEQYF
cdr3_nt: TGTGCCAGCAGCTTAGAAGGGACAGAGACCTACGAGCAGTACTTC

clone_size: few
d_call: -
v_call: TRBV7-9
j_call: TRBJ2-1
cdr3_aa: CASSLVRLESNEQFF
cdr3_nt: TGTGCCAGCAGCTTAGTCCGACTAGAAAGCAATGAGCAGTTCTTC

clone_size: -
d_call: TRBD1
v_call: TRBV5-1
j_call: TRBJ2-5
cdr3_aa: CASSSGQGEETQYF
cdr3_nt: TGCGCCAGCAGCTCGGGACAGGGAGAAGAGACCCAGTACTTC

clone_size: -
d_call: -
v_call: TRBV29-1
j_call: TRBJ2-1
cdr3_aa: CSFIGNEQFF
cdr3_nt: TGCTCCTTTATTGGGAATGAGCAGTTCTTC

clone_size: -
d_call: TRBD1
v_call: TRBV15
j_call: TRBJ2-1
cdr3_aa: CATSGTGGNEQFF
cdr3_nt: TGTGCCACCAGTGGGACAGGGGGCAATGAGCAGTTCTTC

clone_size: once
d_call: -
v_call: TRBV29-1
j_call: TRBJ1-2
cdr3_aa: CSVEDRVDYGYTF
cdr3_nt: TGCAGCGTTGAAGACAGGGTAGACTATGGCTACACCTTC

clone_size: few
d_call: TRBD1
v_call: TRBV15
j_call: TRBJ2-3
cdr3_aa: CATSRDIGLGTALTDTQYF
cdr3_nt: TGTGCCACCAGCAGAGATATAGGGCTTGGGACAGCCCTCACAGATACGCAGTATTTT

clone_size: once
d_call: TRBD1
v_call: TRBV2
j_call: TRBJ2-1
cdr3_aa: CASSAGQANSYNEQFF
cdr3_nt: TGTGCCAGCAGCGCTGGACAGGCTAATTCCTACAATGAGCAGTTCTTC

clone_size: once
d_call: TRBD1
v_call: TRBV14
j_call: TRBJ2-1
cdr3_aa: CASSPPGQGYNEQFF
cdr3_nt: TGTGCCAGCAGCCCACCGGGACAGGGGTACAATGAGCAGTTCTTC

clone_size: -
d_call: -
v_call: TRBV5-1
j_call: TRBJ2-1
cdr3_aa: CASSYREPNEQFF
cdr3_nt: TGCGCCAGCAGCTACAGGGAACCCAATGAGCAGTTCTTC

clone_size: once
d_call: -
v_call: TRBV30
j_call: TRBJ2-1
cdr3_aa: CAWSDDRSSYNEQFF
cdr3_nt: TGTGCCTGGAGCGATGACAGGTCATCCTACAATGAGCAGTTCTTC

clone_size: -
d_call: -
v_call: TRBV23-1
j_call: TRBJ2-2
cdr3_aa: CASSQSPWRGTNTGELFF
cdr3_nt: TGCGCCAGCAGTCAATCCCCTTGGCGGGGTACGAACACCGGGGAGCTGTTTTTT

clone_size: -
d_call: TRBD1
v_call: TRBV4-3
j_call: TRBJ2-7
cdr3_aa: CASSQDHRDRGHEQYF
cdr3_nt: TGCGCCAGCAGCCAAGATCACCGGGACAGGGGGCATGAGCAGTACTTC

clone_size: -
d_call: -
v_call: TRBV5-4
j_call: TRBJ2-3
cdr3_aa: CASSLDTGSSTDTQYF
cdr3_nt: TGTGCCAGCAGCTTGGATACGGGCTCTAGCACAGATACGCAGTATTTT

clone_size: -
d_call: TRBD2
v_call: TRBV6-5
j_call: TRBJ2-1
cdr3_aa: CASSYYGLAGDEQFF
cdr3_nt: TGTGCCAGCAGTTACTACGGACTAGCGGGGGATGAGCAGTTCTTC

clone_size: -
d_call: -
v_call: TRBV27
j_call: TRBJ2-1
cdr3_aa: CASSLSFGLPYNEQFF
cdr3_nt: TGTGCCAGCAGTTTATCGTTCGGACTCCCCTACAATGAGCAGTTCTTC

clone_size: -
d_call: -
v_call: TRBV7-2
j_call: TRBJ1-6
cdr3_aa: CASSPGLSPLHF
cdr3_nt: TGTGCCAGCAGCCCAGGGTTATCACCCCTCCACTTT

clone_size: -
d_call: -
v_call: TRBV27
j_call: TRBJ2-7
cdr3_aa: CASSFSSGYEQYF
cdr3_nt: TGTGCCAGCAGTTTTAGTTCCGGGTACGAGCAGTACTTC

clone_size: -
d_call: -
v_call: TRBV15
j_call: TRBJ1-1
cdr3_aa: CATSRDQANTEAFF
cdr3_nt: TGTGCCACCAGCAGAGATCAGGCGAACACTGAAGCTTTCTTT